These 17 T cell receptor beta chains were sequenced from one sample in a study of CD8 T cells in ankylosing spondylitis. TCRdb fed the 5' RACE reads into MiXCR, producing one record per CDR3 protein. The sample lists some 250,000 distinct CDR3 sequences; around 25% were seen once. Sequenced material: blood, either unsorted or a sorted T cell fraction (not recorded which). The receptors originated from a male donor with ankylosing spondylitis or in good health (not recorded which).

V gene TRBV29-1 combines with J gene TRBJ2-1; 13 positions agree with TRBD2. Trimming removed 3 bases from V and 8 bases from J; junction bases left unmatched: 7. The germline CDR1 and CDR2 sequences are SQVTM and ANQGSEA. CDR3 length: 15 amino acids. The CDR3 DNA reads as TGCAGCGTTGAGGGACTAGCGGGGCCGCGTTATGAGCAGTTCTTC. Protein product: CSVEGLAGPRYEQFF.

This clonotype was counted many times. The J gene is TRBJ1-6, the V gene TRBV7-2; TRBD1 matches 10 bases. V shed 5 bases and J 6 bases; nucleotides not matched to a gene: 7. Germline V gene sequence: CDR1 SGHTA, CDR2 FQGNSA. The CDR3 has 16 amino acids. The CDR3 bases are TGTGCCAGCAGCCGGGGGCGGACAGGGGGTAATTCACCCCTCCACTTT. Its translation: CASSRGRTGGNSPLHF. The full variable domain, with the rest looked up from reference TRBV7-2 and TRBJ1-6, is GAGVSQSPSNKVTEKGKDVELRCDPISGHTALYWYRQSLGQGLEFLIYFQGNSAPDKSGLPSDRFSAERTGGSVSTLTIQRTQQEDSAVYLCASSRGRTGGNSPLHFGNGTRLTVT.

Ten or more counts support this clonotype. J is TRBJ1-6 and V is TRBV12-3 or TRBV12-4; 7 bases fit TRBD1. With V trimmed by 1 base and J by 10 bases, 4 bases remained unmatched. The CDR3 has 14 amino acids. Written as DNA, the CDR3 is TGTGCCAGCAGTTTAGGACAGGGTTGGTCACCCCTCCACTTT. Encoded protein: CASSLGQGWSPLHF.

This clonotype has just a few counts. V gene TRBV19 combines with J gene TRBJ1-2; the match to TRBD1 covers 10 bases. CDR1 and CDR2 (germline): LNHDA, SQIVND (reference sequence). The CDR3 runs 17 residues. V lost 7 bases and J lost 7; bases outside the gene matches: 18. This CDR3 reads CASTDLWDRGLGGGYTF. In DNA, the CDR3 is TGTGCCAGTACCGACTTGTGGGACAGGGGTCTCGGTGGTGGCTACACCTTC.

The V and J genes are TRBV12-3 or TRBV12-4 and TRBJ2-2; D uncertain. The CDR3 totals 13 residues. V was trimmed by 2 bases and J by 8 bases, leaving 9 bases between them. In nucleotides, the CDR3 is TGTGCCAGCAGTTTAACCCTTATGGGGGAGCTGTTTTTT. Its translation is CASSLTLMGELFF.

This clonotype was counted many times. This chain connects TRBV10-3 to TRBJ1-1, with TRBD1 identical over 7 bases. CDR1 is ENHRY and CDR2 is SYGVKD in the germline V gene. Trimming took 4 bases from V and 1 from J; bases not matched to a gene: 6. There are 15 residues in the CDR3. Written as DNA, the CDR3 is TGTGCCATCAGTGCTTCGGGGACAGAGAACACTGAAGCTTTCTTT. It codes for CAISASGTENTEAFF.

The chain joins TRBV12-3 or TRBV12-4 to TRBJ2-5, with 9 bases aligning to TRBD1. V lost 2 bases, J lost 3 bases, and 7 bases stayed unmatched. The CDR3 sequence is 16 residues long. Written as DNA, the CDR3 is TGTGCCAGCAGTTTAATTCCAGGGACAGGGAAAGAGACCCAGTACTTC. Translating it yields CASSLIPGTGKETQYF.

This clonotype was counted only a few times. The V call is TRBV12-3 or TRBV12-4, the J call TRBJ1-1; D not certain. The length of the CDR3 is 14 residues. Trimming pared 2 bases from V and 0 bases from J, leaving 7 bases between. The CDR3 here is CASSLNGMNTEAFF. For the CDR3, the DNA is TGTGCCAGCAGTTTAAATGGAATGAACACTGAAGCTTTCTTT.

In its sample, this clonotype was seen once. The rearrangement uses TRBV30 and TRBJ2-3; D may correspond to TRBD1 or TRBD2 (6 bases each). Per the germline V gene, CDR1 is GTSNPN and CDR2 is SVGIG (reference sequence). The CDR3 runs to 13 residues. The germline V and J ends were trimmed by 5 bases and 5 bases, with 14 bases remaining between them. CDR3: CAWGGRTGDTQYF. The CDR3 DNA follows: TGTGCCTGGGGGGGGCGGACGGGAGATACGCAGTATTTT.

This chain's CDR3 is CASGSGGYDNEQFF. The DNA of the CDR3 is TGTGCCAGCGGTAGTGGGGGGTACGACAATGAGCAGTTCTTC. The chain carries TRBV12-3 or TRBV12-4 and TRBJ2-1, with D possibly matching TRBD2 (6 bases). With 8 bases removed from V and 5 bases from J, the gap between germline ends came to 16 bases. CDR3 length: 14 residues.

This clonotype showed up just a few times. The chain joins TRBV6-1 to TRBJ2-5; either TRBD1 or TRBD2 may fit D (5 bases each). CDR3 length equals 13 residues. V was trimmed by 5 bases and J by 5 bases, leaving 12 bases between them. Per the germline V gene, CDR1 is MNHNS and CDR2 is SASEGT. Here the CDR3 DNA reads TGTGCCAGCAGTCCACCGGGACGCGAGACCCAGTACTTC. It encodes CASSPPGRETQYF.

The sample holds a few counts of this clonotype. The chain couples TRBV10-3 to TRBJ1-6, with 7 positions matching TRBD1. Germline CDR1 and CDR2: ENHRY and SYGVKD. J was trimmed by 7 bases and V by 3 bases; bases with no gene match: 3. The CDR3 has 14 amino acids. CDR3 in amino acids: CAISEGRGNSPLHF. CDR3 nucleotide sequence: TGTGCCATCAGTGAAGGCAGGGGGAATTCACCCCTCCACTTT.

This clonotype was counted only a few times. The chain joins TRBV20-1 to TRBJ1-2; perhaps TRBD1 as D (5 bases). CDR1 and CDR2 (germline): DFQATT, SNEGSKA (reference sequence). The CDR3 sequence is 12 residues long. V gave up 5 bases and J gave up 4 bases, with 11 bases separating them. The CDR3 loop is CSAWGTAYGYTF. The DNA of the CDR3 is TGCAGTGCTTGGGGGACGGCCTATGGCTACACCTTC.

With respect to this clonotype: Possible read error: a much larger clone is one base away. J is TRBJ2-1 and V is TRBV5-1; D remains unclear. Germline CDR1 SGHRS, CDR2 YFSETQ. The CDR3 totals 14 residues. Trimming took 1 base from V and 4 from J, leaving 9 bases between them. CDR3 residues: CASSLSYIYNEQFF. DNA of the CDR3: TGCGCCAGCAGCTTGAGCTACATATACAATGAGCAGTTCTTC. The full variable domain, with the rest looked up from reference TRBV5-1 and TRBJ2-1, is KAGVTQTPRYLIKTRGQQVTLSCSPISGHRSVSWYQQTPGQGLQFLFEYFSETQRNKGNFPGRFSGRQFSNSRSEMNVSTLELGDSALYLCASSLSYIYNEQFFGPGTRLTVL.

About this clonotype itself: One end of the junction varies from germline; a read error may be responsible. The chain links TRBV6-1 to TRBJ2-5, with a tentative D call TRBD1 (5 bases). CDR1 and CDR2 (germline): MNHNS, SASEGT. The CDR3 contains 10 residues. CDR3 sequence (DNA): TGTGCCAGCAGCGAAGGGGCCCAGTACTTC. Its protein product is CASSEGAQYF.

There are many counts of this clonotype. The chain links TRBV18 to TRBJ2-3; D may match TRBD1 or TRBD2 (5 bases each). V was cut by 2 bases and J by 0 bases, with 9 bases left in between. The germline V gene has CDR1 KGHSH and CDR2 LQKENI. This CDR3 is 15 amino acids long. The CDR3 region has the DNA TGTGCCAGCTCACCAGGGGGAATTAGCACAGATACGCAGTATTTT. Amino acid sequence: CASSPGGISTDTQYF.

This clonotype was recorded at least ten times. The chain has TRBV20-1 and TRBJ2-4; 11 bases are shared with TRBD2. The CDR3 sequence is 14 residues long. V shed 7 bases, J shed 8 bases, and the junction held 10 bases outside the gene matches. The germline gives CDR1 DFQATT, CDR2 SNEGSKA (reference sequence). The CDR3 loop is CSVDSGGAGYIQYF. DNA for the CDR3: TGCAGTGTAGATAGCGGGGGGGCGGGATACATTCAGTACTTC.